This T cell receptor (beta chain) was recorded in a study of Graves' ophthalmopathy and Graves' hyperthyroidism. Germline CDR1 and CDR2: SQVTM and ANQGSEA. CDR3 size: 16 residues. V was pared by 7 bases and J by 4 bases, with 11 bases of the junction left unmatched. This clonotype was counted ten times or more. The sequenced template was RNA, covering the TCR beta CDR3 region. RT-PCR was first run with HTBI primers, then multiplex PCR in a second round. TCRdb re-derived calls from the multiplex PCR reads in MiXCR, one entry per CDR3 protein. The data show around 340,000 distinct CDR3 sequences, with 17% seen just once and approximately 13% held by the top ten.

This chain uses TRBV29-1 with TRBJ2-5, with 14 bases fitting TRBD2. The source is an adult man with Graves' ophthalmopathy. Sequenced: peripheral blood. The CDR3 DNA sequence: TGCAGCGCCAGACGACCGGGACTAGCGGGAGTAGAGACCCAGTACTTC. It encodes CSARRPGLAGVETQYF.